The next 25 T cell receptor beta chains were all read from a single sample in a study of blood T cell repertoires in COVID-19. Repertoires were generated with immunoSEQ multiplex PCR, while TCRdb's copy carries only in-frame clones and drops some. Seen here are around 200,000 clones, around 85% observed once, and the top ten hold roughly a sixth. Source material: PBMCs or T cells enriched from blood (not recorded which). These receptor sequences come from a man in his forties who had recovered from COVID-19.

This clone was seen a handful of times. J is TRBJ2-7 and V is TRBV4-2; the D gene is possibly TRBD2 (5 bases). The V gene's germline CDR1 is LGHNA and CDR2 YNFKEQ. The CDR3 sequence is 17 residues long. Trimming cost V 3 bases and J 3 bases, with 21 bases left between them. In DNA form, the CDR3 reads TGTGCCAGCAGCCATACTCGGGCAGGCTCCCGGGACTACGAGCAGTACTTC. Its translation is CASSHTRAGSRDYEQYF.

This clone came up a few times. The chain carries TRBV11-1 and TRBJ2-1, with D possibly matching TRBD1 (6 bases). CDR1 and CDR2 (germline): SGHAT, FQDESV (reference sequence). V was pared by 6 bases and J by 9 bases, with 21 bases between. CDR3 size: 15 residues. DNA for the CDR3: TGTGCCAGCAGTTATCAGGGGCCCAAAGTGGGTGAGCAGTTCTTC. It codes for CASSYQGPKVGEQFF.

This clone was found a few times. The CDR3 DNA reads TGCGCCAGCAGAGCGGACAGGGCCCCAGATACGCAGTATTTT. Translating it yields CASRADRAPDTQYF. This rearrangement joins TRBV5-1 to TRBJ2-3; 8 bases line up with TRBD1. Germline CDR1 SGHRS, CDR2 YFSETQ. Germline trimming cut 5 bases from V and 4 bases from J; bases unmatched to any gene: 6. The CDR3 sequence is 14 residues long.

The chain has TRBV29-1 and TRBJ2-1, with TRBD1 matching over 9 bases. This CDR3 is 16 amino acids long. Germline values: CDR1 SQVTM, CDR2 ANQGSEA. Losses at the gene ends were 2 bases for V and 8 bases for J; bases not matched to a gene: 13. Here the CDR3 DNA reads TGCAGCGTTGAATCTCCGGGACAGGGAAGCGTCTATGAGCAGTTCTTC. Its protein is CSVESPGQGSVYEQFF.

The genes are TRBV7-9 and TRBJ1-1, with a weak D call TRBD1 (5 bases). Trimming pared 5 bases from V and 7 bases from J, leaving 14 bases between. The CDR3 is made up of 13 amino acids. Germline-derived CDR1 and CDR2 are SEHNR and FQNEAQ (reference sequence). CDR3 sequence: CASSPRRGLEAFF. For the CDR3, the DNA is TGTGCCAGCAGCCCGCGAAGGGGCCTTGAAGCTTTCTTT.

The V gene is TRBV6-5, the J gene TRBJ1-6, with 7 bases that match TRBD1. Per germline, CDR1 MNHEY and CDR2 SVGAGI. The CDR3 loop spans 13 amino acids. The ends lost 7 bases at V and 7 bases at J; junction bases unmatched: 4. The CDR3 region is CASTRQGNSPLHF. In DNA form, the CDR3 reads TGTGCCAGCACCAGACAGGGAAATTCACCCCTCCACTTT.

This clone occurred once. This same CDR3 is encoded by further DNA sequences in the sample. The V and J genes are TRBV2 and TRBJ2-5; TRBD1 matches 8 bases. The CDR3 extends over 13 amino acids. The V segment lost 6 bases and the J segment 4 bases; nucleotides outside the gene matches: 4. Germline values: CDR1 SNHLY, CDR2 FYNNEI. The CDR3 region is CASSGQGGETQYF. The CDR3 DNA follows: TGTGCCAGCAGCGGACAGGGAGGAGAGACCCAGTACTTC.

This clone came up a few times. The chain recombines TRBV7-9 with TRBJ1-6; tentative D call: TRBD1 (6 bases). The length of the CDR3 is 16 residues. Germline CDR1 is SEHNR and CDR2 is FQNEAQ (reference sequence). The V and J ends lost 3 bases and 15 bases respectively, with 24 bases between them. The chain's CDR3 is CASSFNRFRGPPFLHF. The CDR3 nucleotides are TGTGCCAGCAGCTTTAATCGGTTCAGGGGTCCCCCCTTCCTCCACTTT.

CDR3 nucleotide sequence: TGTGCCAGCAGCTTAATTTCGGGACAGGGGACCCACGAGCAGTACTTC. This gives the protein CASSLISGQGTHEQYF. The chain joins TRBV7-9 to TRBJ2-7; 10 bases line up with TRBD1. The CDR3 extends over 16 amino acids. The V segment lost 2 bases and the J segment 5 bases; nucleotides outside the gene matches: 9. Germline loops: CDR1 SEHNR, CDR2 FQNEAQ (reference sequence).

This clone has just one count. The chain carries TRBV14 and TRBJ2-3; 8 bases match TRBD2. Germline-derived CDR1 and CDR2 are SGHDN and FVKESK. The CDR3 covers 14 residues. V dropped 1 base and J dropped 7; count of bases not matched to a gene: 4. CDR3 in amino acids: CASSQGLARNTQYF. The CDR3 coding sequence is TGTGCCAGCAGCCAAGGACTAGCGAGGAATACGCAGTATTTT.

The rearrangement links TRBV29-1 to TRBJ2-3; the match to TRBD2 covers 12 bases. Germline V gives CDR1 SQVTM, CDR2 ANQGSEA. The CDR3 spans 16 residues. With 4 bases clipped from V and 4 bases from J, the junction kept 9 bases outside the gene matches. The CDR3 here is CSVAPRLAGAPDTQYF. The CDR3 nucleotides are TGCAGCGTTGCCCCAAGACTAGCGGGAGCCCCAGATACGCAGTATTTT.

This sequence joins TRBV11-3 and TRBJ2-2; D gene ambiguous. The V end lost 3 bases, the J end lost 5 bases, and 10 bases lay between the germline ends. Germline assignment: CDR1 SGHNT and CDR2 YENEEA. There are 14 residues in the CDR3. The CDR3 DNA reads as TGTGCCAGCAGCTTCGAGATGGAGACCGGGGAGCTGTTTTTT. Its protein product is CASSFEMETGELFF.

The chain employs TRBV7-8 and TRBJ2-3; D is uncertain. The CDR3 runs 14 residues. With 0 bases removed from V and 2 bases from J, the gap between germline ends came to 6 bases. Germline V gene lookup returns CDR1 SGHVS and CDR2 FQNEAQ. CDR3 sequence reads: CASSLASDTDTQYF. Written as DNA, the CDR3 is TGTGCCAGCAGCTTAGCGTCAGACACAGATACGCAGTATTTT. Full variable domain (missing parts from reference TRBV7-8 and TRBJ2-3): GAGVSQSPRYKVAKRGQDVALRCDPISGHVSLFWYQQALGQGPEFLTYFQNEAQLDKSGLPSDRFFAERPEGSVSTLKIQRTQQEDSAVYLCASSLASDTDTQYFGPGTRLTVL.

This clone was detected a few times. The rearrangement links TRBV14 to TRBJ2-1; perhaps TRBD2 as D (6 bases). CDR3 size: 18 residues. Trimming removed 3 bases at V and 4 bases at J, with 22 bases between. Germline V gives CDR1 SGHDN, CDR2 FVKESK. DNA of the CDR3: TGTGCCAGCAGCCACTTCAGAGGAGGAGGGTCGGCTTACAATGAGCAGTTCTTC. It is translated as CASSHFRGGGSAYNEQFF.

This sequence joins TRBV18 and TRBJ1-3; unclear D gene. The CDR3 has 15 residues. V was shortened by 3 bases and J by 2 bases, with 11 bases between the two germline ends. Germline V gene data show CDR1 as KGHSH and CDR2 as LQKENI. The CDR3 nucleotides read TGTGCCAGCTCACCGGACTCTAGGGCTGGAAACACCATATATTTT. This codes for CASSPDSRAGNTIYF.

The CDR3 DNA reads as TGTGCCAGCGATACTAGCGGGAGGTCCTACGAGCAGTACTTC. This encodes CASDTSGRSYEQYF. The gene calls are TRBV28 and TRBJ2-7, with 12 bases identical to TRBD2. In germline, CDR1 is MDHEN, CDR2 SYDVKM. CDR3 length: 14 residues. V was clipped by 8 bases and J by 1 base; unmatched bases: 3.

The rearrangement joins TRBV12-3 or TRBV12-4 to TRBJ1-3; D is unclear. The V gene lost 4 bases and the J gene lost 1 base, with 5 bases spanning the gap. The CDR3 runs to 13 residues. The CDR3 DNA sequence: TGTGCCAGCAGTTCGCGGTCTGGAAACACCATATATTTT. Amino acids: CASSSRSGNTIYF.

The CDR3 loop is CATSALGGTGGFGEQFF. In DNA, the CDR3 is TGTGCCACCAGTGCTCTCGGCGGGACGGGAGGATTCGGTGAGCAGTTCTTC. The chain uses TRBV24-1 and TRBJ2-1, with TRBD2 matching 7 bases. The germline V gene has CDR1 KGHDR and CDR2 SFDVKD. The CDR3 runs 17 residues. J was trimmed by 9 bases and V by 5 bases; bases with no gene match: 18.

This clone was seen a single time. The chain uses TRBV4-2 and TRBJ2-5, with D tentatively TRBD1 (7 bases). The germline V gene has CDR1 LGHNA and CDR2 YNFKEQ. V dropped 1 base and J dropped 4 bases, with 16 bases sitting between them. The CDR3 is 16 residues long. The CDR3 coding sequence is TGTGCCAGCAGCCAAGGCACTAGGAGGGGGCGAGAGACCCAGTACTTC. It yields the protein CASSQGTRRGRETQYF.

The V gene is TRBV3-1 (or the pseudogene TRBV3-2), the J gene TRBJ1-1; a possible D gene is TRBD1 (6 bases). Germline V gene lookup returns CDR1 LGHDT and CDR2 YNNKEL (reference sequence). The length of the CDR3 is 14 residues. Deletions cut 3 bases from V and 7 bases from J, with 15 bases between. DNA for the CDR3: TGTGCCAGCAGCCAGGGGCTTCGAGGGGGTGAAGCTTTCTTT. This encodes CASSQGLRGGEAFF.

Written as DNA, the CDR3 is TGTGCTAAAGACAGGGGCTCTGAAGCTTTCTTT. Translated: CAKDRGSEAFF. V gene TRBV30 combines with J gene TRBJ1-1; 8 nucleotides agree with TRBD1. The CDR3 runs 11 residues. The germline V gene encodes CDR1 GTSNPN and CDR2 SVGIG (reference sequence).

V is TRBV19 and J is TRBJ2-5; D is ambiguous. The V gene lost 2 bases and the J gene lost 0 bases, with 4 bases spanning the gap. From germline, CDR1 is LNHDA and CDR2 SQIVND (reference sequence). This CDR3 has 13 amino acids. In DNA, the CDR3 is TGTGCCAGTAGTATACGGTACCAAGAGACCCAGTACTTC. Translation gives CASSIRYQETQYF.

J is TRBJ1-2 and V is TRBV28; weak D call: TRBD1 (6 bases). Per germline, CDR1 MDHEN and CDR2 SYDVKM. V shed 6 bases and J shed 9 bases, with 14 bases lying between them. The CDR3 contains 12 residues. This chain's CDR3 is CASRPAGGSYTF. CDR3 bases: TGTGCCAGCAGACCGGCGGGGGGCAGCTACACCTTC.

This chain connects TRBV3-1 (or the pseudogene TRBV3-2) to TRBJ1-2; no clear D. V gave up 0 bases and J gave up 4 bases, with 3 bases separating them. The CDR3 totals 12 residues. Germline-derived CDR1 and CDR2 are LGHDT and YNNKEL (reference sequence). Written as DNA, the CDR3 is TGTGCCAGCAGCCAAGACTCCTATGGCTACACCTTC. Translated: CASSQDSYGYTF.

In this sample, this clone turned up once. CDR3 coding DNA: TGTGCCAGCAGTCTATTTCCTACCTCCTACGAGCAGTACTTC. Its translation: CASSLFPTSYEQYF. The J gene is TRBJ2-7, the V gene TRBV7-9, with D unresolved. CDR3 length: 14 residues. Germline V gene lookup returns CDR1 SEHNR and CDR2 FQNEAQ (reference sequence). V was clipped by 6 bases and J by 0 bases, with 12 bases between them.